This paragraph covers one T cell receptor (beta chain) sequence. This CDR3 comprises 11 residues. Germline-derived CDR1 and CDR2 are DFQATT and SNEGSKA (reference sequence). V lost 6 bases and J lost 5; bases outside the gene matches: 2. The data were taken from a study of shared clonotypes between healthy human individuals. The protocol was immunoSEQ multiplex PCR, while the TCRdb copy is restricted to in-frame clones and leaves out a portion. The table shows 600,000 or so clones, with 85% to 95% occurring only once. Positively selected for CCR7, the CD45RO-negative cells used as naive CD8 cells excluded terminally differentiated effector memory CD45RA+ cells. Everyone who donated was a Caucasian adult who lived in Nashville, Tennessee.

The TCR was taken from a young woman in good health. The sample taken for sequencing was naive CD8+ T cells sorted from blood. The genes are TRBV20-1 and TRBJ2-3, with 7 bases aligning to TRBD2. Here the CDR3 reads CSAGTIDTQYF. In DNA, the CDR3 is TGCAGTGCGGGGACTATAGATACGCAGTATTTT.